The rows below give T cell receptor beta chains drawn from one sample of a study of technical replicates of blood from a handful of donors. This table comes from immunoSEQ multiplex PCR, and its TCRdb copy is limited to in-frame clones, with some not included. Of tens of thousands of clones in the sample, 95% to 98% were seen once. What was sequenced was T cells isolated from PBMCs. The receptors shown here come from a human donor in good health. CDR3s include the opening cysteine and the closing phenylalanine or tryptophan. The D gene is left open where the match is weak. Clone size is stated in some rows and not others, as once, few, many or a class when expanded.

>TRBD1|-|TRBV10-3|TRBJ1-2
CATHTGDGYTF
TGTGCCACCCATACAGGGGATGGCTACACCTTC
>-|-|TRBV6-1|TRBJ2-1
CASSEAFGVIAYNEQFF
TGTGCCAGCAGTGAAGCGTTCGGGGTAATCGCCTACAATGAGCAGTTCTTC
>TRBD1|-|TRBV10-3|TRBJ1-5
CAISESTGNQPQHF
TGTGCCATCAGTGAGTCGACAGGGAACCAGCCCCAGCATTTT
>TRBD1|-|TRBV4-3|TRBJ2-7
CASSQGTGLSYEQYF
TGCGCCAGCAGCCAAGGGACAGGCCTCTCCTACGAGCAGTACTTC
>-|once|TRBV4-2|TRBJ2-1
CASSQASGTEHNEQFF
TGTGCCAGCAGCCAAGCCTCCGGGACTGAACACAATGAGCAGTTCTTC
>TRBD2|-|TRBV9|TRBJ2-5
CASSGLAGDGETQYF
TGTGCCAGCAGCGGACTAGCGGGAGATGGGGAGACCCAGTACTTC
>-|-|TRBV6-6|TRBJ2-5
CASGPQGVQETQYF
TGTGCCAGCGGACCACAGGGCGTCCAAGAGACCCAGTACTTC
>TRBD1|-|TRBV9|TRBJ1-4
CASSVADGTGRGKLFF
TGTGCCAGCAGCGTAGCGGATGGGACAGGGAGGGGAAAACTGTTTTTT
>-|-|TRBV5-4|TRBJ2-5
CASSLASEGAETQYF
TGTGCCAGCAGCTTGGCGTCGGAGGGGGCGGAGACCCAGTACTTC
>-|-|TRBV7-3|TRBJ2-3
CASSLPGADTQYF
TGTGCCAGCAGCTTGCCGGGAGCAGATACGCAGTATTTT
>-|-|TRBV19|TRBJ1-1
CASKEQGVLNTEAFF
TGTGCCAGCAAAGAACAGGGCGTGTTGAACACTGAAGCTTTCTTT
>TRBD1|-|TRBV11-3|TRBJ2-4
CASSSHRDSKNIQYF
TGTGCCAGCAGCTCCCACCGGGACAGCAAAAACATTCAGTACTTC
>-|-|TRBV19|TRBJ1-1
CASSVWTVTEAFF
TGTGCCAGTAGTGTATGGACAGTCACTGAAGCTTTCTTT
>-|-|TRBV2|TRBJ2-7
CASMFRNEQYF
TGTGCCAGCATGTTCAGGAACGAGCAGTACTTC
>-|-|TRBV5-6|TRBJ1-3
CASSLLGNTIYF
TGTGCCAGCAGCTTGTTAGGAAACACCATATATTTT
>-|-|TRBV6-5|TRBJ1-5
CASSSRGGNQPQHF
TGTGCCAGCAGTTCCAGGGGAGGGAATCAGCCCCAGCATTTT
>-|-|TRBV5-4|TRBJ1-2
CASSFPPAGKDYGYTF
TGTGCCAGCAGCTTTCCCCCCGCAGGGAAGGACTATGGCTACACCTTC
>-|-|TRBV27|TRBJ2-2
CASREATPNTGELFF
TGTGCCAGCAGAGAGGCTACTCCGAACACCGGGGAGCTGTTTTTT
>-|-|TRBV27|TRBJ2-7
CASSGGTSYEQYF
TGTGCCAGTTCCGGGGGAACCTCCTACGAGCAGTACTTC
>-|-|TRBV27|TRBJ2-7
CASWDFSYEQYF
TGTGCCAGCTGGGACTTCTCCTACGAGCAGTACTTC
>-|-|TRBV29-1|TRBJ1-1
CSVGLMNTEAFF
TGCAGCGTGGGACTCATGAACACTGAAGCTTTCTTT
>TRBD2|-|TRBV7-8|TRBJ2-2
CASSLSSGGNTGELFF
TGTGCCAGCAGCTTATCTAGCGGGGGGAACACCGGGGAGCTGTTTTTT
>-|-|TRBV29-1|TRBJ2-7
CSVEVRDYEQYF
TGCAGCGTTGAAGTGAGGGATTACGAGCAGTACTTC
>-|-|TRBV6-5|TRBJ1-1
CASAAQKSLRAFF
TGTGCCAGCGCCGCGCAGAAAAGCCTGAGGGCTTTCTTT
>-|-|TRBV4-3|TRBJ2-5
CASSQVYRDRETQYF
TGCGCCAGCAGCCAAGTTTACAGGGATCGAGAGACCCAGTACTTC
>TRBD1|-|TRBV6-1|TRBJ2-7
CASDWTGAPEKEQYF
TGTGCCAGCGATTGGACAGGGGCCCCGGAAAAAGAGCAGTACTTC
>-|-|TRBV5-5|TRBJ2-5
CASSPPVGTLYQETQYF
TGTGCCAGCAGCCCCCCGGTGGGGACTCTTTACCAAGAGACCCAGTACTTC
>-|-|TRBV30|TRBJ1-3
CAWSDLSEENSGNTIYF
TGTGCCTGGAGTGACCTAAGCGAAGAAAACTCTGGAAACACCATATATTTT
>-|-|TRBV7-3|TRBJ2-7
CASSLGPTGKKYF
TGTGCCAGCAGCTTAGGCCCAACAGGGAAAAAGTACTTC
>TRBD2|once|TRBV2|TRBJ2-7
CASRLAGDHEQYF
TGTGCCAGCAGGCTAGCGGGAGATCACGAGCAGTACTTC
>-|-|TRBV6-1|TRBJ2-6
CASSKQVSGANVLTF
TGTGCCAGCAGTAAGCAGGTTTCTGGGGCCAACGTCCTGACTTTC
>-|-|TRBV5-6|TRBJ1-3
CASSLASSGNTIYF
TGTGCCAGCAGCTTGGCCAGCTCTGGAAACACCATATATTTT
>-|once|TRBV5-6|TRBJ2-1
CASSLESSYNEQFF
TGTGCCAGCAGCTTAGAGAGCTCCTACAATGAGCAGTTCTTC
>TRBD2|-|TRBV6-6|TRBJ2-1
CASSYYGTSLYNEQFF
TGTGCCAGCAGTTATTATGGGACTAGCCTATACAATGAGCAGTTCTTC
>TRBD2|-|TRBV28|TRBJ2-2
CASSYAGVNTGELFF
TGTGCCAGCAGTTACGCGGGAGTGAACACCGGGGAGCTGTTTTTT
>-|-|TRBV7-8|TRBJ1-1
CASSLADSNTEAFF
TGTGCCAGCAGCTTGGCTGACAGTAACACTGAAGCTTTCTTT
>-|-|TRBV9|TRBJ2-7
CASSQGGSSYEQYF
TGTGCCAGCAGCCAGGGCGGTAGCTCCTACGAGCAGTACTTC
>-|-|TRBV10-3|TRBJ2-5
CAISKGENKETQYF
TGTGCCATCAGCAAGGGGGAAAATAAAGAGACCCAGTACTTC
>-|-|TRBV29-1|TRBJ2-5
CSVEDGTSQETQYF
TGCAGCGTTGAAGATGGCACCAGCCAAGAGACCCAGTACTTC
>-|-|TRBV2|TRBJ2-7
CASSEPPSSYEQYF
TGTGCCAGCAGTGAACCCCCTAGCTCCTACGAGCAGTACTTC
>TRBD1|-|TRBV7-9|TRBJ1-1
CASSLAHFHLGQENTEAFF
TGTGCCAGCAGCTTAGCGCATTTTCATTTAGGACAGGAGAACACTGAAGCTTTCTTT
>TRBD1|-|TRBV9|TRBJ1-1
CASSSDGTVFPEAFF
TGTGCCAGCAGCTCAGACGGGACAGTTTTCCCTGAAGCTTTCTTT